This is a list of T cell receptor beta chains from one sample in a study of blood T cell repertoires in COVID-19. The assay was immunoSEQ multiplex PCR, and TCRdb's table has in-frame clones only and misses some. The data show 150,000 to 180,000 clones, with about 89% seen just once and about 0.55% held by the top ten. Source material: peripheral blood. These receptors were taken from a man aged 45-60 years with acute or convalescent COVID-19. Both conserved end residues are part of each CDR3. Fields, in order: D gene, clone size, V gene, J gene, CDR3 protein, CDR3 DNA. A D gene is named only where the DNA matches it firmly. Clone size is not always given. Where it is, it says once, few, many or a class for expanded clones.

TRBD2	.	TRBV5-4	TRBJ2-5	CASSYSGGETQYF	TGTGCCAGCAGCTATAGCGGGGGGGAGACCCAGTACTTC
TRBD2	.	TRBV7-2	TRBJ2-7	CASSFKSGILPYEQYF	TGTGCCAGCAGCTTCAAGAGCGGGATTTTACCGTACGAGCAGTACTTC
.	few	TRBV6-6	TRBJ2-1	CASSLLPGTGHYNEQFF	TGTGCCAGCAGTCTTCTCCCCGGGACTGGGCATTACAATGAGCAGTTCTTC
.	.	TRBV19	TRBJ1-5	CASSIGGGSNQPQHF	TGTGCCAGTAGTATAGGAGGGGGTAGCAATCAGCCCCAGCATTTT
.	.	TRBV18	TRBJ1-5	CASSPGSNQPQHF	TGTGCCAGCTCCCCGGGAAGCAATCAGCCCCAGCATTTT
.	.	TRBV7-9	TRBJ2-3	CASSFVGTDTQYF	TGTGCCAGCAGCTTCGTTGGCACAGATACGCAGTATTTT
TRBD1	.	TRBV19	TRBJ2-5	CASRPRQGILETQYF	TGTGCCAGTAGACCACGACAGGGAATATTAGAGACCCAGTACTTC
.	.	TRBV10-3	TRBJ2-3	CAISYALGRTDTQYF	TGTGCCATCAGTTACGCACTAGGCCGCACAGATACGCAGTATTTT
.	.	TRBV6-5	TRBJ2-1	CASRRTSSHEQFF	TGTGCCAGCAGACGAACTAGTAGTCATGAGCAGTTCTTC
.	once	TRBV6-5	TRBJ2-7	CASSYTGTLQGYEQYF	TGTGCCAGCAGTTACACAGGCACCTTACAGGGCTACGAGCAGTACTTC
.	.	TRBV7-2	TRBJ2-3	CASSNGQIVDTQYF	TGTGCCAGCAGCAACGGACAAATCGTTGATACGCAGTATTTT
TRBD2	.	TRBV24-1	TRBJ2-1	CATSDRMGGGREQFF	TGTGCCACCAGTGATAGAATGGGGGGGGGACGAGAGCAGTTCTTC
.	.	TRBV4-1	TRBJ1-5	CASSSGELGQPQHF	TGCGCCAGCAGTTCCGGGGAATTGGGTCAGCCCCAGCATTTT
TRBD2	.	TRBV7-9	TRBJ2-5	CATSRGGGTQYF	TGTGCCACGTCCCGGGGGGGTGGGACCCAGTACTTC
TRBD2	.	TRBV19	TRBJ2-2	CASSSLAGGDTGELFF	TGTGCCAGTAGTTCCCTAGCGGGAGGCGACACCGGGGAGCTGTTTTTT
.	.	TRBV20-1	TRBJ2-5	CSASGLPQYF	TGCAGTGCTAGCGGTCTACCCCAGTACTTC
TRBD1	.	TRBV4-2	TRBJ1-5	CASSQGTGARGEPQHF	TGTGCCAGCAGCCAAGGAACAGGGGCGCGGGGTGAGCCCCAGCATTTT
.	.	TRBV27	TRBJ2-7	CASRLLGGSYEQYF	TGTGCCAGCAGACTACTAGGAGGAAGCTACGAGCAGTACTTC
.	.	TRBV4-3	TRBJ2-3	CAGAKGLIDTQYF	TGCGCCGGGGCCAAGGGGCTTATAGATACGCAGTATTTT
TRBD1	.	TRBV24-1	TRBJ2-5	CATSGGQGAKTQYF	TGTGCCACCAGTGGTGGACAGGGGGCTAAGACCCAGTACTTC
.	once	TRBV6-2/TRBV6-3	TRBJ1-3	CASSYGGPGNTIYF	TGTGCCAGCAGTTACGGAGGCCCCGGAAACACCATATATTTT
.	.	TRBV10-3	TRBJ1-2	CASRTGQNYGYTF	TGTGCCTCCCGGACTGGACAGAACTATGGCTACACCTTC
TRBD2	.	TRBV19	TRBJ2-1	CASGGLAYNEQFF	TGTGCCAGTGGGGGACTAGCTTACAATGAGCAGTTCTTC
.	.	TRBV7-3	TRBJ2-2	CASSLGVPGESGELFF	TGTGCCAGCAGCTTAGGGGTGCCAGGGGAGTCCGGGGAGCTGTTTTTT
TRBD2	.	TRBV11-2	TRBJ2-1	CASSLAGGPGNEQFF	TGTGCCAGCAGCTTAGCGGGAGGGCCCGGCAATGAGCAGTTCTTC
TRBD2	.	TRBV9	TRBJ2-1	CASSTISGGAAHNEQFF	TGTGCCAGCAGCACGATCAGCGGGGGGGCCGCCCACAATGAGCAGTTCTTC
.	once	TRBV28	TRBJ2-5	CASSVGGVGTQYF	TGTGCCAGCAGTGTTGGCGGAGTCGGGACCCAGTACTTC
TRBD1	.	TRBV3-1/TRBV3-2	TRBJ1-4	CASSQAGQGWEKLFF	TGTGCCAGCAGCCAAGCGGGACAGGGGTGGGAAAAACTGTTTTTT